Here is one T cell receptor (beta chain) with its context. What it binds is unknown. PCR used 60 Vbeta primers and 13 Jbeta primers. TCRdb's copy holds only in-frame clones and misses some; the assay was immunoSEQ multiplex PCR. The sample carries approximately 120,000 clones, around three quarters recorded once. This sample was taken from a study of cytomegalovirus exposure and HLA in healthy donors. The length of the CDR3 is 16 residues. V was shortened by 0 bases and J by 0 bases, with 12 bases between the two germline ends. Germline CDR1 is ENHRY and CDR2 is SYGVKD. Overall study findings and caveats: In a later analysis, V- and J-gene trimming of beta chains associated with a DCLRE1C missense variant, replicated independently. Among CMV-associated TCR beta chains, most appeared HLA-restricted in a later analysis.

Sequencing input: PBMCs. The TCR was taken from a woman in her forties in good health and CMV-seronegative. The rearrangement joins TRBV10-3 to TRBJ2-7; D ambiguous. CDR3 region: CAISESIVHSSYEQYF. The CDR3 DNA follows: TGTGCCATCAGTGAGTCGATAGTACACAGCTCCTACGAGCAGTACTTC.